This paragraph covers one T cell receptor (beta chain) sequence. The protocol was immunoSEQ multiplex PCR, while the TCRdb copy is restricted to in-frame clones and leaves out a portion. The sample carries fewer than 400,000 clones, just under 90% recorded once. This entry comes from a study of blood T cell repertoires in COVID-19. Germline lookup yields CDR1 GTSNPN and CDR2 SVGIG (reference sequence). V was pared by 2 bases and J by 6 bases, with 4 bases of the junction left unmatched. The CDR3 extends over 14 amino acids. Seattle-derived patients entered the study during active infection and were followed longitudinally.

The chain joins TRBV30 to TRBJ1-5; the match to TRBD1 covers 10 bases. Sequenced material: peripheral blood. The sequence derives from a woman in her twenties or thirties with COVID-19, enrolled during active disease. The CDR3 sequence is CAWSTTGGGQPQHF. The CDR3 nucleotides read TGTGCCTGGAGTACGACAGGGGGCGGTCAGCCCCAGCATTTT.